The 9 T cell receptor beta chains below were found in one sample sequenced in a study of human T cells and chemical hapten exposure. Documented time point: pre-sensitization, week 0. The treatment is: therapeutic diphenylcyclopropenone sensitization with weekly scalp DPC. TCRdb re-derived calls from the RACE reads in MiXCR, one entry per CDR3 protein. The sample lists fewer than 300,000 distinct CDR3 sequences, roughly 7.4% occurring once. The specimen was whole blood, collected in connection with sensitization to the hapten diphenylcyclopropenone (DPC). The receptors here all came from a man younger than 35 with alopecia areata. Some clones in this sample may be carry-over from other donors' samples.

This clonotype showed up many times. The genes are TRBV10-3 and TRBJ2-1; TRBD2 matches 9 bases. Trimming removed 6 bases from V and 6 bases from J; junction bases left unmatched: 9. This CDR3 is built from 15 residues. Germline lookup yields CDR1 ENHRY and CDR2 SYGVKD. The CDR3 sequence is CAISPISGGPNEQFF. The CDR3 DNA sequence: TGTGCCATCAGCCCTATTAGCGGGGGACCCAATGAGCAGTTCTTC.

The CDR3 DNA follows: TGTGCCAGCAGCTTAAACAGGGTCCCCGGGGAGCTGTTTTTT. This gives the protein CASSLNRVPGELFF. This chain connects TRBV7-2 to TRBJ2-2; tentative D call: TRBD1 (6 bases). V lost 2 bases, J lost 6 bases, and 10 bases lay in between. CDR3 size: 14 residues. Germline CDR1 SGHTA, CDR2 FQGNSA.

Ten or more counts support this clonotype. The V gene is TRBV4-3, the J gene TRBJ2-7, with D perhaps TRBD2 (5 bases). The V end was cut by 0 bases, the J end by 2 bases, with 14 bases between. The CDR3 totals 16 residues. In germline, CDR1 is LGHNA, CDR2 YSLEER. CDR3 sequence (DNA): TGCGCCAGCAGCCAAGACGGGATAGGGCCGACCTACGAGCAGTACTTC. Translated, it gives CASSQDGIGPTYEQYF.

This clonotype has only a few counts. The V and J genes are TRBV5-1 and TRBJ1-6; 7 nucleotides match TRBD1. The CDR3 has 15 amino acids. With V trimmed by 0 bases and J by 9 bases, 6 bases remained unmatched. Germline V gene sequence: CDR1 SGHRS, CDR2 YFSETQ. The CDR3 sequence: CASSLVWGQTSPLHF. The CDR3 coding sequence is TGCGCCAGCAGCTTGGTTTGGGGACAGACTTCACCCCTCCACTTT.

V gene TRBV20-1 combines with J gene TRBJ1-5; 11 bases map to TRBD1. Germline V gene sequence: CDR1 DFQATT, CDR2 SNEGSKA (reference sequence). The CDR3 totals 17 residues. The ends lost 0 bases at V and 7 bases at J; junction bases unmatched: 11. The CDR3 protein is CSARDPRDRGIHQPQHF. The CDR3 nucleotides are TGCAGTGCTAGAGATCCCCGGGACAGGGGGATCCACCAGCCCCAGCATTTT.

The sample holds many counts of this clonotype. The J gene is TRBJ1-6, the V gene TRBV4-3, with a weak D call TRBD1 (5 bases). V lost 0 bases and J lost 7, with 13 bases in between. Germline V gene sequence: CDR1 LGHNA, CDR2 YSLEER. The CDR3 runs to 16 residues. The CDR3 DNA follows: TGCGCCAGCAGCCAAGATCTGGGGGAGGGGAATTCACCCCTCCACTTT. This encodes CASSQDLGEGNSPLHF.

CDR3 coding DNA: TGCGCCAGCAGCTGGGGGACACTGAACACCGGGGAGCTGTTTTTT. Protein product: CASSWGTLNTGELFF. V is TRBV5-1 and J is TRBJ2-2; a weak D match, TRBD1 (6 bases). Trimming stripped 3 bases from V and 1 base from J, with 10 bases between. The CDR3 covers 15 residues. Germline V gene sequence: CDR1 SGHRS, CDR2 YFSETQ.

The sample holds a few counts of this clonotype. The chain recombines TRBV14 with TRBJ2-1; D unresolved. The CDR3 loop spans 14 amino acids. Trimming took off 1 base at V and 4 bases at J, with 8 bases between the two ends. Germline CDR1 SGHDN, CDR2 FVKESK. The DNA for the CDR3 is TGTGCCAGCAGCCAAGGCACAGTATACAATGAGCAGTTCTTC. It is translated as CASSQGTVYNEQFF. Drawing the rest from reference TRBV14 and TRBJ2-1, the complete variable domain is EAGVTQFPSHSVIEKGQTVTLRCDPISGHDNLYWYRRVMGKEIKFLLHFVKESKQDESGMPNNRFLAERTGGTYSTLKVQPAELEDSGVYFCASSQGTVYNEQFFGPGTRLTVL.

The chain has TRBV20-1 and TRBJ2-5, with a weak D call TRBD2 (5 bases). Germline loops: CDR1 DFQATT, CDR2 SNEGSKA (reference sequence). V lost 3 bases and J 4 bases, leaving 9 bases between the germline ends. This CDR3 has 12 residues. The DNA for the CDR3 is TGCAGTGCTAGTTTCCGGGGAGAGACCCAGTACTTC. Protein product: CSASFRGETQYF.